Listed below are T cell receptor beta chains from one sample, sequenced in a study of T cells after yellow fever vaccination. Using its own MiXCR run on the 5' RACE reads, TCRdb lists one record per CDR3 protein. The table lists 350,000 to 450,000 distinct CDR3 sequences, approximately 18% of them singletons. Sample: PBMCs, taken before the yellow fever booster vaccination. The receptors were sampled from a man younger than 35 who received the YFV17D yellow fever vaccine. Each CDR3 is given with its conserved first and last residue. D genes are given only for firm matches. Clone size is stated in some rows and not others, as once, few, many or a class when expanded.

j_call clone_size v_call d_call cdr3_nt cdr3_aa
TRBJ1-1 NA TRBV18 NA TGTGCCAGCTCTCACCCCCCGGGGGAACAAAGGCTGAGTGAAGCTTTCTTT CASSHPPGEQRLSEAFF
TRBJ2-1 NA TRBV3-1 NA TGTGCCAGCAGCCAACCCAGATCTAGTAGTGAGCAGTTCTTC CASSQPRSSSEQFF
TRBJ1-1 few TRBV12-3/TRBV12-4 NA TGTGCCAGCCGAGGACCCTTTGCTGAAGCTTTCTTT CASRGPFAEAFF
TRBJ2-7 few TRBV12-3/TRBV12-4 TRBD1 TGTGCCAGCAGGGGACAGGGAGGACCCTACGAGCAGTACTTC CASRGQGGPYEQYF
TRBJ2-5 few TRBV6-1 NA TGTGCCAGCAGCCCGGTGCTCCAAGAGACCCAGTACTTC CASSPVLQETQYF
TRBJ1-6 NA TRBV20-1 TRBD1 TGCAGTGCCAGGACAGGGAAGGAGAATTCACCCCTCCACTTT CSARTGKENSPLHF
TRBJ1-2 few TRBV20-1 NA TGCAGTGCCGACGTTACAGGGATTGACTATGGCTACACCTTC CSADVTGIDYGYTF
TRBJ2-4 few TRBV6-5 NA TGTGCCAGCAGTTACGGGCACCAACTAGCCAAAAACATTCAGTACTTC CASSYGHQLAKNIQYF
TRBJ2-3 NA TRBV5-1 NA TGCGCCAGCAGCGTAACAGCTCACTCTAGCACAGATACGCAGTATTTT CASSVTAHSSTDTQYF
TRBJ2-5 few TRBV5-1 TRBD2 TGCGCCAGCAGACCGGGACTAGCCATGGAGACCCAGTACTTC CASRPGLAMETQYF
TRBJ2-1 few TRBV7-9 TRBD2 TGTGCCAGCATCGAACGAACCCTCGGGACTAGGGGGACAAGCTCCTACAATGAGCAGTTCTTC CASIERTLGTRGTSSYNEQFF
TRBJ1-5 few TRBV5-6 TRBD1 TGTGCCAGCAGCTTGGGGACAGGGAAGGAACAGCCCCAGCATTTT CASSLGTGKEQPQHF
TRBJ2-7 NA TRBV20-1 NA TGCAGTGCTAGTACACTAGCTGGCCACGAGCAGTACTTC CSASTLAGHEQYF
TRBJ1-2 NA TRBV12-3/TRBV12-4 NA TGTGCCAGCAGTTTGGAGGGTTTCTATGGCTACACCTTC CASSLEGFYGYTF
TRBJ1-1 many TRBV7-9 NA TGTGCCAGCAGCTCAACGGGCGAAGCTTTCTTT CASSSTGEAFF
TRBJ1-6 few TRBV10-2 NA TGCGCCAGCAAGCCAGAGAGCTCCTATAATTCACCCCTCCACTTT CASKPESSYNSPLHF
TRBJ1-5 few TRBV6-1 NA TGTGCCAGCAGTGGGGGACGGTATAGCAATCAGCCCCAGCATTTT CASSGGRYSNQPQHF
TRBJ2-1 few TRBV10-3 TRBD2 TGTGCCATCAGTGAGTCGGGGGGAGGGGAGCAGTTCTTC CAISESGGGEQFF
TRBJ2-7 few TRBV19 NA TGTGCCAGTAGTATAACGGCAGCGTCGAACGAGCAGTACTTC CASSITAASNEQYF
TRBJ1-2 NA TRBV11-2 NA TGTGCCAGCAGCTCCCGGACCGGGACAATCTATGGCTACACCTTC CASSSRTGTIYGYTF
TRBJ2-3 NA TRBV30 NA TGTGCCTGGAGGTGGAGGGGGCAAGATACGCAGTATTTT CAWRWRGQDTQYF
TRBJ2-1 NA TRBV12-3/TRBV12-4 NA TGTGCCAGCAGGTCCAGGGGACCCAGCTCCTACACTGAGCAGTTCTTC CASRSRGPSSYTEQFF
TRBJ2-1 few TRBV11-2 NA TGTGCCAGCAGCTCTGCTCGGGGGCGATACAATGAGCAGTTCTTC CASSSARGRYNEQFF